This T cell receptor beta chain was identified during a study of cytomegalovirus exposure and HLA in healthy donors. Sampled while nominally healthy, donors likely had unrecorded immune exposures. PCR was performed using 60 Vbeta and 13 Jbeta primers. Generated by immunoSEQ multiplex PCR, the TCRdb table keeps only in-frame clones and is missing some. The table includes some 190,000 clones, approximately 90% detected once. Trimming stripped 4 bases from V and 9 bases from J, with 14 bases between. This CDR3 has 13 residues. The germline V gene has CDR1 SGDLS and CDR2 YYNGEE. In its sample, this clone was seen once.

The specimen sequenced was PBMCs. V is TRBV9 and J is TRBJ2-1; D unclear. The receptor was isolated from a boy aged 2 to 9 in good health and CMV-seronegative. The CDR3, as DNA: TGTGCCAGCAGCTTCAGGTTGGTCACTGAGCAGTTCTTC. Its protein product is CASSFRLVTEQFF.